Following are 8 T cell receptor beta chains from one sample sequenced in a study of cytomegalovirus exposure and HLA in healthy donors. With 60 Vbeta and 13 Jbeta primers, the PCR was carried out. The data were produced by immunoSEQ multiplex PCR, yet TCRdb's version contains in-frame clones alone and is incomplete. Among fewer than 150,000 clones listed, roughly 78% were seen once. The sample consisted of PBMCs. The origin of the receptors is a man aged 35 to 55 in good health and CMV-seropositive.

This clone appeared a few times. The V gene is TRBV15, the J gene TRBJ2-1; 13 bases align to TRBD2. CDR1 and CDR2 (germline): LNHNV, YYDKDF (reference sequence). V lost 6 bases, J lost 5 bases, and 1 base stayed unmatched. This CDR3 spans 14 amino acids. The CDR3 loop is CATRGTSGDNEQFF. As DNA, the CDR3 is TGTGCCACCAGGGGGACTAGCGGGGACAATGAGCAGTTCTTC. The full variable domain, its missing parts supplied by reference TRBV15 and TRBJ2-1, is DAMVIQNPRYQVTQFGKPVTLSCSQTLNHNVMYWYQQKSSQAPKLLFHYYDKDFNNEADTPDNFQSRRPNTSFCFLDIRSPGLGDTAMYLCATRGTSGDNEQFFGPGTRLTVL.

This clone was detected a few times. The chain is built from TRBV6-6 and TRBJ1-4, with D unresolved. This CDR3 contains 13 residues. V was shortened by 6 bases and J by 8 bases, with 13 bases between the two germline ends. Germline values: CDR1 MNHNY, CDR2 SVGAGI (reference sequence). The CDR3 is CASSPERGEKLFF. The CDR3 DNA follows: TGTGCCAGCAGCCCAGAGAGAGGGGAAAAACTGTTTTTT.

V is TRBV7-2 and J is TRBJ1-1, with 7 bases identical to TRBD1. V was clipped by 2 bases and J by 2 bases; unmatched bases: 5. The CDR3 contains 15 residues. The germline gives CDR1 SGHTA, CDR2 FQGNSA. The CDR3 DNA reads TGTGCCAGCAGCTTAAGGGGGCGGGAAAACACTGAAGCTTTCTTT. This codes for CASSLRGRENTEAFF. The full variable domain, rest sourced from reference TRBV7-2 and TRBJ1-1, is GAGVSQSPSNKVTEKGKDVELRCDPISGHTALYWYRQSLGQGLEFLIYFQGNSAPDKSGLPSDRFSAERTGGSVSTLTIQRTQQEDSAVYLCASSLRGRENTEAFFGQGTRLTVV.

V is TRBV4-1 and J is TRBJ2-7, with unresolved D. V was trimmed by 3 bases and J by 2 bases, leaving 14 bases between them. Germline-derived CDR1 and CDR2 are MGHRA and YSYEKL. There are 15 residues in the CDR3. The CDR3 loop is CASSHTPGFPYEQYF. The CDR3 DNA reads TGCGCCAGCAGCCACACTCCCGGGTTCCCCTACGAGCAGTACTTC.

V is TRBV5-4 and J is TRBJ1-5, with D tentatively TRBD1 (5 bases). Germline-derived CDR1 and CDR2 are SGHNT and YYREEE (reference sequence). There are 14 residues in the CDR3. The germline V and J ends were trimmed by 0 bases and 4 bases, with 8 bases remaining between them. CDR3 in amino acids: CASSLGGRNQPQHF. CDR3 DNA: TGTGCCAGCAGCTTGGGGGGGAGGAATCAGCCCCAGCATTTT.

This clone was seen just once. The V call is TRBV9, the J call TRBJ2-7; 7 nucleotides match TRBD2. The V and J ends lost 0 bases and 2 bases, in that order; junction bases with no gene match: 2. The CDR3 totals 14 residues. Germline CDR1 is SGDLS and CDR2 is YYNGEE. Here the CDR3 reads CASSVGSGTYEQYF. In DNA, the CDR3 is TGTGCCAGCAGCGTAGGGAGCGGGACCTACGAGCAGTACTTC.

The V call is TRBV28, the J call TRBJ2-7; TRBD1 matches 8 bases. Unmatched junction bases numbered 5, after V lost 4 bases and J lost 3 bases. The V gene's germline CDR1 is MDHEN and CDR2 SYDVKM. This CDR3 is 14 amino acids long. CDR3 sequence (DNA): TGTGCCAGCAGTTCGACAGGGGAGGACTACGAGCAGTACTTC. Its translation: CASSSTGEDYEQYF.

The V call is TRBV28, the J call TRBJ1-5; D remains unclear. The V gene's germline CDR1 is MDHEN and CDR2 SYDVKM. The CDR3 sequence is 10 residues long. V lost 10 bases to trimming and J lost 6 bases, with 7 bases between them. CDR3 sequence (DNA): TGTGCCACCTCGGGTCAGCCCCAGCATTTT. It is translated as CATSGQPQHF.